The 30 T cell receptor beta chains given below trace back to one sample, sequenced in a study of shared clonotypes between healthy human individuals. The table came from immunoSEQ multiplex PCR; TCRdb's copy has only in-frame clones and leaves some out. The sample contains fewer than 850,000 clones, 90% of which appear only once. The sample taken for sequencing was memory CD8+ T cells from PBMCs. The subset denotes: CD45RO+ cells pooled with CCR7-negative TemRA cells. The receptors were gathered from a man between 18 and 29 years old in good health. Some clones in this sample may be carry-over from other donors' samples.

The chain couples TRBV29-1 to TRBJ2-1; 8 nucleotides line up with TRBD1. V lost 5 bases, J lost 7 bases, and 16 bases stayed unmatched. Germline V gene lookup returns CDR1 SQVTM and CDR2 ANQGSEA. The CDR3 totals 16 residues. The CDR3 DNA reads TGCAGCGTTCGTACCCTCGGACAGGGCTCGAGGAATGAGCAGTTCTTC. This gives the protein CSVRTLGQGSRNEQFF.

The V and J genes are TRBV27 and TRBJ2-7, with D unclear. CDR3 length equals 14 residues. Per the germline V gene, CDR1 is MNHEY and CDR2 is SMNVEV (reference sequence). Trimming pared 5 bases from V and 0 bases from J, leaving 11 bases between. CDR3 amino acids: CASSPRSSSYEQYF. In DNA form, the CDR3 reads TGTGCCAGCAGTCCCCGCAGCTCCTCCTACGAGCAGTACTTC.

The J gene is TRBJ2-1, the V gene TRBV5-1; no definite D call. V was pared by 4 bases and J by 3 bases, with 14 bases between. The CDR3 extends over 15 amino acids. Germline V gene lookup returns CDR1 SGHRS and CDR2 YFSETQ. The CDR3 loop is CASSPSLRGYNEQFF. In DNA form, the CDR3 reads TGCGCCAGCAGCCCGTCACTCAGAGGCTACAATGAGCAGTTCTTC.

The genes are TRBV14 and TRBJ2-1, with 9 bases aligning to TRBD2. Germline CDR1 is SGHDN and CDR2 is FVKESK. Losses at the gene ends were 4 bases for V and 9 bases for J; bases not matched to a gene: 16. CDR3 length: 17 residues. The CDR3 sequence is CASSLRLAGVYWGEQFF. CDR3 DNA: TGTGCCAGCAGCCTACGCTTAGCGGGAGTTTACTGGGGTGAGCAGTTCTTC.

The gene calls are TRBV7-6 and TRBJ2-1, with 9 bases lining up with TRBD2. After removal of 0 bases from V and 4 bases from J, the junction contained 10 bases not matched to a gene. The CDR3 sequence is 18 residues long. Germline CDR1 is SGHVS and CDR2 is FNYEAQ. CDR3 coding DNA: TGTGCCAGCAGCTTAGCTTATGCTAGCGGGAACCTTTACAATGAGCAGTTCTTC. Translation: CASSLAYASGNLYNEQFF.

The chain is built from TRBV28 and TRBJ2-2; TRBD2 matches 9 bases. V shed 5 bases and J 6 bases; nucleotides not matched to a gene: 10. This CDR3 has 16 amino acids. From germline, CDR1 is MDHEN and CDR2 SYDVKM. The CDR3 protein is CASSPTARGRAGELFF. For the CDR3, the DNA is TGTGCCAGCAGTCCTACCGCCCGCGGGAGGGCCGGGGAGCTGTTTTTT.

The chain is built from TRBV19 and TRBJ2-3; 9 positions agree with TRBD2. The CDR3 has 16 residues. V shed 6 bases, J shed 4 bases, and the junction held 11 bases outside the gene matches. CDR1 and CDR2 (germline): LNHDA, SQIVND (reference sequence). The CDR3 DNA reads as TGTGCCAGTAGAAAACAGGGTAGCGGGAGTTCAGATACGCAGTATTTT. It codes for CASRKQGSGSSDTQYF. The whole variable domain, filled in from reference TRBV19 and TRBJ2-3, reads DGGITQSPKYLFRKEGQNVTLSCEQNLNHDAMYWYRQDPGQGLRLIYYSQIVNDFQKGDIAEGYSVSREKKESFPLTVTSAQKNPTAFYLCASRKQGSGSSDTQYFGPGTRLTVL.

V usage is TRBV5-1 and J usage is TRBJ1-4; a possible D gene is TRBD1 (5 bases). The length of the CDR3 is 16 residues. The V gene's germline CDR1 is SGHRS and CDR2 YFSETQ. The V end lost 0 bases, the J end lost 7 bases, and 16 bases lay between the germline ends. The CDR3 nucleotides are TGCGCCAGCAGCTTGGCCGCAGCAGGGATAACTGAAAAACTGTTTTTT. Protein sequence: CASSLAAAGITEKLFF.

The V call is TRBV14, the J call TRBJ2-3; D unclear. The length of the CDR3 is 13 residues. Trimming stripped 0 bases from V and 5 bases from J, with 6 bases between. Germline lookup yields CDR1 SGHDN and CDR2 FVKESK. The CDR3 nucleotides are TGTGCCAGCAGCCAAGATGGGGAAGATACGCAGTATTTT. Amino acids: CASSQDGEDTQYF.

V gene TRBV28 combines with J gene TRBJ1-2; TRBD1 agrees at 7 bases. The CDR3 spans 15 residues. Germline CDR1 MDHEN, CDR2 SYDVKM. V dropped 6 bases and J dropped 0; count of bases not matched to a gene: 7. The CDR3 spells CASRKTGPTNYGYTF. The CDR3 nucleotides are TGTGCCAGCAGGAAGACAGGGCCTACTAACTATGGCTACACCTTC.

The chain joins TRBV4-3 to TRBJ2-7, with 8 bases that match TRBD1. The trim removed 4 bases at V and 4 bases at J, leaving 3 bases unmatched. Germline-derived CDR1 and CDR2 are LGHNA and YSLEER. CDR3 length: 13 amino acids. CDR3 sequence: CASSPRTGYEQYF. The DNA for the CDR3 is TGCGCCAGCAGCCCACGGACAGGGTACGAGCAGTACTTC.

In its sample, this clone was seen once. This sequence joins TRBV5-8 and TRBJ1-2; TRBD1 agrees at 7 bases. The CDR3 is made up of 14 amino acids. Per the germline V gene, CDR1 is SGHTS and CDR2 is YDEGEE. Trimming removed 4 bases from V and 4 bases from J; junction bases left unmatched: 7. CDR3 coding DNA: TGTGCCAGCAGCGCGGACAGGCTGGGCTATGGCTACACCTTC. Its protein product is CASSADRLGYGYTF.

The chain combines TRBV15 with TRBJ2-5; 9 bases are a match to TRBD2. V was pared by 9 bases and J by 2 bases, with 13 bases of the junction left unmatched. Germline values: CDR1 LNHNV, CDR2 YYDKDF (reference sequence). The length of the CDR3 is 16 residues. The CDR3, as DNA: TGTGCCACGGGTGCGGAGAAGCGGGAGGAACAAGAGACCCAGTACTTC. Encoded protein: CATGAEKREEQETQYF.

The chain is built from TRBV28 and TRBJ1-5; 7 nucleotides match TRBD1. Germline V CDR1 and CDR2: MDHEN, SYDVKM. V trimming: 5 bases; J trimming: 3 bases; junction bases outside the gene matches: 4. The CDR3 runs to 14 residues. Here the CDR3 reads CASSHDRDNQPQHF. CDR3 bases: TGTGCCAGCAGTCATGACAGGGACAATCAGCCCCAGCATTTT.

This chain links TRBV5-6 with TRBJ1-2; D gene ambiguous. V was pared by 4 bases and J by 0 bases, with 19 bases between. This CDR3 spans 17 amino acids. Germline CDR1 and CDR2: SGHDT and YYEEEE. CDR3 amino acids: CASSPYLGGPANYGYTF. CDR3 bases: TGTGCCAGCAGCCCCTACTTGGGAGGGCCCGCTAACTATGGCTACACCTTC.

The chain has TRBV9 and TRBJ2-7; D is undetermined. In germline, CDR1 is SGDLS, CDR2 YYNGEE. The length of the CDR3 is 14 residues. V was cut by 3 bases and J by 0 bases, with 10 bases left in between. This CDR3 reads CASSAERSSYEQYF. As DNA, the CDR3 is TGTGCCAGCAGCGCCGAACGGAGCTCCTACGAGCAGTACTTC.

The CDR3 protein is CASSFTGLNTEAFF. The CDR3 region has the DNA TGTGCCAGCAGTTTTACAGGGTTGAACACTGAAGCTTTCTTT. V is TRBV28 and J is TRBJ1-1; D is possibly TRBD1 (6 bases). Germline assignment: CDR1 MDHEN and CDR2 SYDVKM. The CDR3 length is 14 residues. Trimming removed 3 bases from V and 0 bases from J, with 8 bases in between.

In this sample, this clone turned up once. The V gene is TRBV11-2, the J gene TRBJ2-1, with D perhaps TRBD1 or TRBD2 (5 bases each). The CDR3 has 16 amino acids. Per germline, CDR1 SGHAT and CDR2 FQNNGV. V was clipped by 4 bases and J by 0 bases, with 13 bases between them. The CDR3 DNA reads as TGTGCCAGCAGCTCGGGACCCGGGACCTCCTACAATGAGCAGTTCTTC. Its protein is CASSSGPGTSYNEQFF.

The gene calls are TRBV7-2 and TRBJ2-7; 8 bases align to TRBD1. The germline CDR1 and CDR2 sequences are SGHTA and FQGNSA. V lost 5 bases, J lost 0 bases, and 3 bases stayed unmatched. The CDR3 runs 14 residues. The chain's CDR3 is CASSRTGRSYEQYF. Written as DNA, the CDR3 is TGTGCCAGCAGCCGGACAGGGCGCTCCTACGAGCAGTACTTC.

The gene calls are TRBV5-6 and TRBJ2-3; 11 bases agree with TRBD2. This CDR3 spans 17 amino acids. After removal of 4 bases from V and 2 bases from J, the junction contained 9 bases not matched to a gene. Germline lookup yields CDR1 SGHDT and CDR2 YYEEEE. The CDR3 spells CASSTRLAGIYTDTQYF. CDR3 nucleotide sequence: TGTGCCAGCAGCACACGACTAGCGGGAATTTACACAGATACGCAGTATTTT.

V and J are TRBV7-9 and TRBJ2-1; D perhaps matches TRBD2 (6 bases). The CDR3 is 13 amino acids. Trimming cost V 5 bases and J 9 bases, with 14 bases left between them. Looked up from germline, CDR1 is SEHNR and CDR2 is FQNEAQ (reference sequence). This CDR3 is CASSTKLASEQFF. CDR3 bases: TGTGCCAGCAGCACCAAACTAGCTAGTGAGCAGTTCTTC.

The rearrangement uses TRBV4-1 and TRBJ1-2; no clear D. Germline lookup yields CDR1 MGHRA and CDR2 YSYEKL. CDR3 length: 15 amino acids. V lost 4 bases and J 4 bases, leaving 16 bases between the germline ends. CDR3 coding DNA: TGCGCCAGCAGCCCCATGTCCCCAGAGCTCTATGGCTACACCTTC. Translation: CASSPMSPELYGYTF.

The J gene is TRBJ1-1, the V gene TRBV6-5; D ambiguous. V gave up 7 bases and J gave up 1 base, with 10 bases separating them. The CDR3 is 13 amino acids. Germline V gene data show CDR1 as MNHEY and CDR2 as SVGAGI. In nucleotides, the CDR3 is TGTGCCAGCAACCTCGGACCGAACACTGAAGCTTTCTTT. Translation: CASNLGPNTEAFF.

The chain recombines TRBV4-2 with TRBJ2-3; 11 positions match TRBD2. The CDR3 runs 16 residues. V was clipped by 4 bases and J by 4 bases; unmatched bases: 7. Germline CDR1 reads LGHNA; CDR2 reads YNFKEQ. The CDR3 sequence: CASSPVLAGEADTQYF. The CDR3 DNA is TGTGCCAGCAGCCCCGTACTAGCGGGAGAAGCAGATACGCAGTATTTT.

The V and J genes are TRBV7-8 and TRBJ1-1, with a tentative D call TRBD1 (6 bases). CDR1 and CDR2 from the germline V gene are SGHVS and FQNEAQ. This CDR3 contains 14 residues. V was cut by 3 bases and J by 5 bases, with 13 bases left in between. The CDR3 region is CASSLGGARTEAFF. The DNA of the CDR3 is TGTGCCAGCAGCTTGGGGGGCGCGAGGACTGAAGCTTTCTTT.

The CDR3 here is CASSLYNSQETQYF. CDR3 DNA: TGTGCCAGCAGCTTATATAACAGCCAAGAGACCCAGTACTTC. The chain carries TRBV11-1 and TRBJ2-5, with D unresolved. The germline gives CDR1 SGHAT, CDR2 FQDESV (reference sequence). The CDR3 extends over 14 amino acids. Trimming left V 2 bases short and J 1 base short, with 8 bases between.

This clone came up a few times. This sample includes further DNA sequences coding for the same CDR3. The chain employs TRBV9 and TRBJ2-1; TRBD2 matches at 9 bases. The ends lost 3 bases at V and 0 bases at J; junction bases unmatched: 1. The germline CDR1 and CDR2 sequences are SGDLS and YYNGEE. The CDR3 extends over 15 amino acids. The CDR3 DNA is TGTGCCAGCAGCGATAGCGGGAGCTCCTACAATGAGCAGTTCTTC. Translated, it gives CASSDSGSSYNEQFF. The full variable domain, completed using reference TRBV9 and TRBJ2-1, is DSGVTQTPKHLITATGQRVTLRCSPRSGDLSVYWYQQSLDQGLQFLIQYYNGEERAKGNILERFSAQQFPDLHSELNLSSLELGDSALYFCASSDSGSSYNEQFFGPGTRLTVL.

The chain links TRBV28 to TRBJ2-5; D call uncertain. Germline loops: CDR1 MDHEN, CDR2 SYDVKM. V dropped 10 bases and J dropped 5 bases, with 11 bases sitting between them. This CDR3 spans 11 amino acids. CDR3 amino acids: CATRTAETQYF. For the CDR3, the DNA is TGTGCCACTCGGACGGCGGAGACCCAGTACTTC.

This clone was observed a single time. This chain links TRBV7-9 with TRBJ2-7; tentative D call: TRBD1 (6 bases). V lost 3 bases, J lost 3 bases, and 9 bases lay in between. CDR1 and CDR2 from the germline V gene are SEHNR and FQNEAQ (reference sequence). The CDR3 length is 13 residues. The CDR3 is CASSLGADYEQYF. Written as DNA, the CDR3 is TGTGCCAGCAGCTTGGGGGCAGACTACGAGCAGTACTTC. Filled out from reference TRBV7-9 and TRBJ2-7, the complete variable domain reads DTGVSQNPRHKITKRGQNVTFRCDPISEHNRLYWYRQTLGQGPEFLTYFQNEAQLEKSRLLSDRFSAERPKGSFSTLEIQRTEQGDSAMYLCASSLGADYEQYFGPGTRLTVT.

The J gene is TRBJ2-3, the V gene TRBV19; 7 nucleotides line up with TRBD1. Germline values: CDR1 LNHDA, CDR2 SQIVND (reference sequence). J was trimmed by 1 base and V by 5 bases; bases with no gene match: 6. This CDR3 has 15 amino acids. CDR3 in amino acids: CASSPTGPRTDTQYF. The CDR3 DNA is TGTGCCAGTAGTCCGACAGGGCCTCGCACAGATACGCAGTATTTT.